Listed below are T cell receptor beta chains from one sample, sequenced in a study of cytomegalovirus exposure and HLA in healthy donors. The table came from immunoSEQ multiplex PCR; TCRdb's copy has only in-frame clones and leaves some out. This repertoire shows under 95,000 clones, roughly 93% found once; its top ten account for 2.1%. Sequencing used PBMCs. These TCRs come from a man younger than 45 in good health and CMV-seronegative. CDR3s leave out the opening cysteine and the closing phenylalanine or tryptophan. Some rows have no size entry. The others give once, few or many, or a class for an expanded clone.

v_call	j_call	clone_size	cdr3_aa
TRBV4-2	TRBJ2-5	once	ASSQGSGPTETQY
TRBV19	TRBJ2-2	.	ASSGWGGTGELF
TRBV5-1	TRBJ2-2	.	TSTWTGPNTGELF
TRBV2	TRBJ1-1	.	ASSAHDSLPEAF
TRBV7-9	TRBJ1-2	.	ASQLGANYGYT
TRBV7-7	TRBJ2-2	.	ASSLALGARELF
TRBV15	TRBJ1-3	.	ATSRDLGAGNTIY
TRBV4-1	TRBJ1-5	few	ASSQDRDQPQH
TRBV30	TRBJ1-4	.	AWSRPGGANEKLF
TRBV7-2	TRBJ2-6	.	ASREGGSGANVLT
TRBV10-3	TRBJ2-7	.	AIRGQGGYEQY
TRBV5-1	TRBJ1-1	.	ASSLGGGMNTEAF
TRBV27	TRBJ1-1	.	ASSLIGRNTEAF
TRBV4-2	TRBJ2-3	once	ASRELAGGALDTQY
TRBV9	TRBJ2-1	.	ASSVPPGTGDYNEQF
TRBV6-4	TRBJ2-2	.	ASSDSDTGNTGELF
TRBV9	TRBJ1-4	.	ASSVAGGASDEKLF
TRBV30	TRBJ1-4	.	ALDRPNEKLF
TRBV6-5	TRBJ2-7	.	ASSRGPSNLYEQY
TRBV28	TRBJ2-1	.	AIDGGGSLTNEQF
TRBV5-1	TRBJ2-7	.	ASSFSRDRDPHEQY
TRBV5-4	TRBJ2-1	once	ASSEGLHNEQF
TRBV5-1	TRBJ2-5	.	ASRPGAGGSETQY
TRBV19	TRBJ1-3	.	ASGAGAGVISGNTIY
TRBV6-9	TRBJ2-1	.	ASTPTGTSGPNEQF
TRBV2	TRBJ2-1	.	ASSWDSNEQF
TRBV6-1	TRBJ2-5	.	ASILGLAEQETQY
TRBV7-3	TRBJ2-7	.	ASSPGGAGGYEQY
TRBV10-3	TRBJ2-7	.	AISESTSGYPTYEQY
TRBV18	TRBJ1-2	.	ASSPPGGDKYYGYT
TRBV6-5	TRBJ1-2	.	ASSPLVTANYGYT
TRBV7-2	TRBJ1-1	.	ASSLTASTEAF
TRBV5-4	TRBJ2-2	.	ASSLDGVSTGELF
TRBV7-9	TRBJ2-2	.	ASSLAVGGGDTGELF
TRBV6-1	TRBJ2-1	.	ASSLWALTYNEQF
TRBV7-2	TRBJ2-5	.	ASSEQETQY
TRBV7-3	TRBJ2-7	.	ASSRAGTGSSEQY
TRBV7-3	TRBJ2-6	.	ASSLIRSGQGASGANVLT
TRBV6-6	TRBJ2-7	.	AAAEGGEQY
TRBV28	TRBJ2-4	.	ASSLGQAKNIQY
TRBV6-5	TRBJ2-7	.	ASTRTGGYEQY
TRBV9	TRBJ2-5	once	ASSVGLQETQY
TRBV28	TRBJ2-3	.	ASSLPFTDTQY
TRBV18	TRBJ2-1	.	ASSPHRRGSYNEQF
TRBV19	TRBJ1-6	.	ASSGQINSPLH
TRBV28	TRBJ2-7	.	ASRTSGSIYEQY
TRBV5-1	TRBJ2-7	.	ASSLAIFPDRGGEQY
TRBV6-5	TRBJ2-5	.	ASSPQVQETQY
TRBV2	TRBJ2-1	.	ASRRLAGPNEQF
TRBV5-1	TRBJ1-2	.	ASSRLPTGEDGYT
TRBV2	TRBJ2-1	.	ASSVGPSGGSDEQF
TRBV30	TRBJ2-6	.	ACLLSWARRDRNRLISGANVLT
TRBV7-2	TRBJ1-2	.	ASDPGGQANYGYT
TRBV7-9	TRBJ1-3	.	ASSHRQGNSGNTIY